The 2 T cell receptor beta chains listed next were all sequenced from one sample in a study of cytomegalovirus exposure and HLA in healthy donors. The PCR had 60 Vbeta and 13 Jbeta primers. The table came from immunoSEQ multiplex PCR; TCRdb's copy has only in-frame clones and leaves some out. Of 110,000 to 150,000 clones listed, approximately 81% are singletons. Material: PBMCs. These receptors all come from a woman aged 40 to 50 in good health and CMV-seropositive.

This clone was counted a single time. The J gene is TRBJ2-7, the V gene TRBV7-2; D gene uncertain. This CDR3 is 12 amino acids long. V was cut by 4 bases and J by 1 base, with 5 bases left in between. Germline CDR1 is SGHTA and CDR2 is FQGNSA. CDR3: CASSSLSYEQYF. The CDR3 nucleotides are TGTGCCAGCAGCTCCCTTTCCTACGAGCAGTACTTC.

This clone occurred a few times. The chain links TRBV5-1 to TRBJ2-7; maybe TRBD2 (5 bases). Germline assignment: CDR1 SGHRS and CDR2 YFSETQ. This CDR3 spans 14 amino acids. V was shortened by 6 bases and J by 7 bases, with 20 bases between the two germline ends. CDR3 nucleotide sequence: TGCGCCAGCACGCCTGAGGGTGTTGTTGGAGAGCAGTACTTC. Its protein product is CASTPEGVVGEQYF. The whole variable domain, filled in from reference TRBV5-1 and TRBJ2-7, reads KAGVTQTPRYLIKTRGQQVTLSCSPISGHRSVSWYQQTPGQGLQFLFEYFSETQRNKGNFPGRFSGRQFSNSRSEMNVSTLELGDSALYLCASTPEGVVGEQYFGPGTRLTVT.